The entry below describes one TCR beta chain. Its antigen is unidentified. These data originate in a study of glioma-infiltrating T cells after dendritic cell vaccination. Turning to the study itself: Patients received three intradermal dendritic cell vaccine injections at biweekly intervals.

Primers: 60 V beta forward and 13 J beta reverse. Libraries were prepared by immunoSEQ multiplex PCR; TCRdb keeps only in-frame clonotypes and omits some of them. The data contain about 92,000 clones, 85% to 90% of them seen just once; the ten biggest clones take up less than 20%. Unmatched junction bases numbered 17, after V lost 8 bases and J lost 5 bases. Germline CDR1 is SQVTM and CDR2 is ANQGSEA. There are 16 residues in the CDR3. Findings and limits, study-wide: TCR clonality showed no direct relationship with survival. Longer survival after dendritic cell vaccination followed higher pretreatment TIL content.

The specimen was blood, collected before dendritic cell vaccination. The sequence derives from a human donor with glioblastoma. The J gene is TRBJ2-1, the V gene TRBV29-1; 8 bases align to TRBD1. CDR3 in amino acids: CSSRGGPGQVNNEQFF. For the CDR3, the DNA is TGCAGCTCACGTGGTGGTCCGGGACAGGTAAACAATGAGCAGTTCTTC.